This T cell receptor beta chain was retrieved from a study of T cell responses to AZD1222 COVID-19 vaccine. Study observations and caveats: At study baseline, merely about 6 AZD1222 recipients were seropositive. Unmutated variant regions are reportedly targeted by nearly half of spike-specific TCRs. Mapped onto spike, vaccine-associated CD4 TCRs spanned it and were dominant at 160-218 and 743-854.

Clones were sequenced by immunoSEQ multiplex PCR, and TCRdb holds only the in-frame ones, with some missing. The profile shows fewer than 250,000 clones, 90% to 95% of them singletons. Trimming removed 0 bases at V and 6 bases at J, with 12 bases between. CDR3 size: 14 residues. CDR1 and CDR2 (germline): SGHRS, YFSETQ. In the case of this clone: As yet, its antigen is unknown.

The sample here was peripheral blood, taken on day 0 of MenACWY control vaccination. This TCR came from an adult in good health. The chain recombines TRBV5-1 with TRBJ1-1, with D possibly matching TRBD1 (5 bases). CDR3 amino acids: CASSLAGGRAEAFF. The CDR3 bases are TGCGCCAGCAGCTTGGCCGGGGGAAGGGCTGAAGCTTTCTTT.